This section outlines one T cell receptor beta chain sequence together with its context. From germline, CDR1 is SEHNR and CDR2 FQNEAQ (reference sequence). The CDR3 consists of 16 residues. Trimming took 5 bases from V and 1 from J, leaving 16 bases between them. This sample was taken from a study of blood T cell repertoires in COVID-19. Study overall: The United States, Italy and Spain provided the acute and convalescent COVID-19 samples. The analysed material was cDNA or gDNA that came from T cells, B-cell-depleted T cells, or PBMCs.

Methods used by the authors: Nucleated cell number was recorded as an estimate derived from reference gene primer amplification. Some clones are missing from TCRdb's copy, which holds only in-frame ones; the method was immunoSEQ multiplex PCR. The V and J calls and the clone size are those of that table, but D and trimming were determined from the DNA. Of about 170,000 clones in the sample, 88% were seen once. The sequencing sample was made of peripheral blood. This TCR was sampled from a man aged 50 to 59 who had recovered from COVID-19. The chain links TRBV7-9 to TRBJ2-3, with D tentatively TRBD1 (6 bases). CDR3 sequence reads: CASSPRKEGGTDTQYF. The CDR3 coding sequence is TGTGCCAGCAGCCCTCGGAAAGAGGGGGGCACAGATACGCAGTATTTT.